These 20 T cell receptor beta chains were all obtained from the same sample, sequenced in a study of sequential checkpoint blockade in melanoma. Some clones are missing from TCRdb's copy, which holds only in-frame ones; the method was immunoSEQ multiplex PCR. In the table there are under 15,000 clones, more than 70% of which are singletons. Treatment defined: randomized to nivolumab then ipilimumab (arm A) or the reverse (arm B). Material: CD8+ T cells sorted from blood (inferred from file names), obtained from a patient given nivolumab and ipilimumab in sequence. The source is a human patient with melanoma. Some clones in this sample may be carry-over from other donors' samples.

CDR3 loop: CASSIFSGMRKETQYF. The CDR3, as DNA: TGTGCCAGTAGTATATTTAGCGGCATGAGGAAGGAGACCCAGTACTTC. This rearrangement joins TRBV19 to TRBJ2-5; a possible D gene is TRBD2 (6 bases). This CDR3 has 16 amino acids. Trimming removed 2 bases at V and 5 bases at J, with 18 bases between. Germline-derived CDR1 and CDR2 are LNHDA and SQIVND (reference sequence).

This clone was seen a few times. This sequence joins TRBV6-6 and TRBJ2-5; a weak D match, TRBD2 (5 bases). Germline lookup yields CDR1 MNHNY and CDR2 SVGAGI (reference sequence). Between the trimmed V and J ends, which lost 2 bases and 5 bases, there was a span of 9 bases. The CDR3 has 13 residues. This CDR3 reads CASSYPGEETQYF. As DNA, the CDR3 is TGTGCCAGCAGTTACCCCGGGGAGGAGACCCAGTACTTC.

The chain carries TRBV4-2 and TRBJ2-7; tentatively, D is TRBD2 (5 bases). V shed 0 bases and J shed 6 bases, with 15 bases lying between them. The CDR3 is 15 amino acids. From germline, CDR1 is LGHNA and CDR2 YNFKEQ. In DNA form, the CDR3 reads TGTGCCAGCAGCCAAGACGACGGGAAACAAATCGAGCAGTACTTC. It is translated as CASSQDDGKQIEQYF.

The chain recombines TRBV4-3 with TRBJ1-5; 8 bases fit TRBD1. The length of the CDR3 is 15 residues. Per germline, CDR1 LGHNA and CDR2 YSLEER. V was pared by 3 bases and J by 3 bases, with 4 bases of the junction left unmatched. CDR3 nucleotide sequence: TGCGCCAGCAGCCAGGGGACAGGCGACAATCAGCCCCAGCATTTT. Protein product: CASSQGTGDNQPQHF.

This clone occurred a few times. The J gene is TRBJ2-7, the V gene TRBV4-3; tentatively, D is TRBD1 (5 bases). There are 16 residues in the CDR3. Germline V gene lookup returns CDR1 LGHNA and CDR2 YSLEER. The V end was cut by 4 bases, the J end by 7 bases, with 23 bases between. The CDR3 nucleotides read TGCGCCAGCAGCCCCACAACAGGATTCTCTCCAAATGAGCAGTACTTC. It is translated as CASSPTTGFSPNEQYF.

The chain has TRBV6-6 and TRBJ2-5, with D perhaps matching TRBD1 (6 bases). CDR1 and CDR2 (germline): MNHNY, SVGAGI (reference sequence). The CDR3 is 15 amino acids. Trimming removed 10 bases from V and 1 base from J, with 19 bases in between. This CDR3 reads CATSARVGGQETQYF. The CDR3 region has the DNA TGTGCCACCTCCGCCCGGGTAGGGGGCCAAGAGACCCAGTACTTC.

In this sample, this clone turned up a few times. DNA for the CDR3: TGTGCCATCAGTGATCCGGGACAGGGTAATGAAAAACTGTTTTTT. It encodes CAISDPGQGNEKLFF. The gene calls are TRBV10-3 and TRBJ1-4; 9 nucleotides match TRBD1. This CDR3 spans 15 amino acids. Germline CDR1 ENHRY, CDR2 SYGVKD. Trimming took 3 bases from V and 4 from J; bases not matched to a gene: 3.

V is TRBV19 and J is TRBJ1-6; TRBD1 might be the D (5 bases). The CDR3 totals 15 residues. Germline V CDR1 and CDR2: LNHDA, SQIVND (reference sequence). The V and J ends lost 1 base and 7 bases respectively, with 11 bases between them. The CDR3 DNA reads TGTGCCAGTAGTATAGTTCAGGGCGCGAATTCACCCCTCCACTTT. It translates to CASSIVQGANSPLHF.

The CDR3 sequence is CASSLSGGAYEQYF. The CDR3 nucleotides read TGTGCCAGCAGCTTGAGCGGGGGGGCCTACGAGCAGTACTTC. J is TRBJ2-7 and V is TRBV5-4, with 10 bases fitting TRBD2. There are 14 residues in the CDR3. Germline V gives CDR1 SGHNT, CDR2 YYREEE (reference sequence). J was trimmed by 2 bases and V by 1 base; bases with no gene match: 0.

The rearrangement links TRBV4-3 to TRBJ2-7; the match to TRBD2 covers 7 bases. V was pared by 1 base and J by 5 bases, with 8 bases of the junction left unmatched. The CDR3 consists of 15 residues. Germline CDR1 LGHNA, CDR2 YSLEER. CDR3 sequence: CASSQGEGLENEQYF. In DNA form, the CDR3 reads TGCGCCAGCAGCCAAGGGGAGGGGCTGGAGAACGAGCAGTACTTC.

The V gene is TRBV4-1, the J gene TRBJ2-1, with D possibly being TRBD2 (6 bases). Trimming stripped 4 bases from V and 4 bases from J, with 11 bases between. CDR1 is MGHRA and CDR2 is YSYEKL in the germline V gene. CDR3 length equals 14 residues. The CDR3 region has the DNA TGCGCCAGCAGCCTAAGACTAGGGTACAATGAGCAGTTCTTC. This encodes CASSLRLGYNEQFF.

This chain joins TRBV6-5 and TRBJ1-4, with 7 bases identical to TRBD1. Germline values: CDR1 MNHEY, CDR2 SVGAGI. The length of the CDR3 is 14 residues. Trimming cost V 5 bases and J 8 bases; bases outside gene matches: 8. The CDR3 nucleotides are TGTGCCAGCAGTACCTCAGGGGGTCGGGAAAAACTGTTTTTT. Residues: CASSTSGGREKLFF.

V and J are TRBV5-1 and TRBJ2-7, with 8 bases lining up with TRBD2. From germline, CDR1 is SGHRS and CDR2 YFSETQ. Trimming at V came to 1 base and at J to 4 bases, leaving 7 bases not matched to a gene. This CDR3 spans 15 amino acids. CDR3 region: CASSLSHREGYEQYF. CDR3 nucleotide sequence: TGCGCCAGCAGCTTGTCACACCGGGAGGGGTACGAGCAGTACTTC.

The V call is TRBV9, the J call TRBJ1-1, with 7 nucleotides matching TRBD1. Looked up from germline, CDR1 is SGDLS and CDR2 is YYNGEE. This CDR3 comprises 15 residues. Unmatched junction bases numbered 6, after V lost 0 bases and J lost 4 bases. The CDR3 DNA reads TGTGCCAGCAGCGTAGAGCAAGGGGGCAGCACTGAAGCTTTCTTT. Its protein is CASSVEQGGSTEAFF.

The chain joins TRBV27 to TRBJ2-5; 13 positions match TRBD2. The CDR3 totals 15 residues. The germline V gene encodes CDR1 MNHEY and CDR2 SMNVEV (reference sequence). Trimming cost V 5 bases and J 5 bases; bases outside gene matches: 5. CDR3 bases: TGTGCCAGCAGTCCGGGGACTAGCGGGGTGGAGACCCAGTACTTC. Protein: CASSPGTSGVETQYF.

This chain joins TRBV7-9 and TRBJ2-1; 9 bases fit TRBD2. CDR3 length equals 17 residues. With 4 bases clipped from V and 0 bases from J, the junction kept 7 bases outside the gene matches. CDR1 and CDR2 from the germline V gene are SEHNR and FQNEAQ (reference sequence). The CDR3 DNA reads TGTGCCAGCAGCTCCTTAGCGGGGGACAGCTCCTACAATGAGCAGTTCTTC. It is translated as CASSSLAGDSSYNEQFF.

In DNA form, the CDR3 reads TGTGCCAGCAGCTTGTACCCAGGGTCCTACGAGCAGTACTTC. Protein sequence: CASSLYPGSYEQYF. The chain couples TRBV5-5 to TRBJ2-7; D may be TRBD1 (5 bases). V was trimmed by 1 base and J by 1 base, leaving 9 bases between them. The CDR3 spans 14 residues. CDR1 SGHKS and CDR2 YYEKEE come from the germline V gene (reference sequence).

This chain joins TRBV29-1 and TRBJ2-5; possibly TRBD1 for D (7 bases). Germline-derived CDR1 and CDR2 are SQVTM and ANQGSEA. This CDR3 is 15 amino acids long. V shed 6 bases and J shed 5 bases, with 22 bases lying between them. The CDR3: CSVDPEGATQETQYF. The CDR3 DNA reads TGCAGCGTCGACCCGGAGGGGGCGACTCAGGAGACCCAGTACTTC.

The gene calls are TRBV7-9 and TRBJ2-1; D is unresolved. The CDR3 sequence is 12 residues long. Trimming stripped 1 base from V and 7 bases from J, with 5 bases between. Germline loops: CDR1 SEHNR, CDR2 FQNEAQ (reference sequence). CDR3 sequence: CASSLGQNEQFF. CDR3 bases: TGTGCCAGCAGCTTAGGGCAGAATGAGCAGTTCTTC.

V usage is TRBV9 and J usage is TRBJ2-5, with TRBD2 matching 7 bases. The CDR3 contains 15 residues. Trimming at V came to 3 bases and at J to 2 bases, leaving 7 bases not matched to a gene. The germline V gene encodes CDR1 SGDLS and CDR2 YYNGEE. CDR3 coding DNA: TGTGCCAGCAGCGAGAGCGGGACTCAACAAGAGACCCAGTACTTC. It specifies CASSESGTQQETQYF.